This T cell receptor beta chain emerged from a study of blood T cell repertoires in COVID-19. Data came from immunoSEQ multiplex PCR; TCRdb stores just in-frame clones and leaves some out. Of over 300,000 clones listed, around 91% are singletons. All recovered Cohort 3 donors got two negative PCRs, got clearance, or saw symptom resolution. This CDR3 spans 14 amino acids. In germline, CDR1 is SGDLS, CDR2 YYNGEE. Trimming cost V 2 bases and J 1 base; bases outside gene matches: 2. This clone has just a few counts. The chain combines TRBV9 with TRBJ2-7; TRBD2 aligns across 8 bases. Sequencing was done on a sample of PBMCs or T cells enriched from blood (not recorded which). The sequence was collected from a woman in her thirties or forties who had recovered from COVID-19. The CDR3 sequence: CASSVSGVSYEQYF. The CDR3 DNA sequence: TGTGCCAGCAGCGTTAGCGGGGTATCCTACGAGCAGTACTTC.